This T cell receptor beta chain comes out of a study of T cell repertoires in cytomegalovirus infection. This clonotype has a handful of counts. What it recognizes is unknown. In TCRdb, the reads were re-called with MiXCR into one record per CDR3 protein. The profile shows hundreds of thousands of distinct CDR3 sequences, about 27% of them singletons. This sequence originates from a human donor in good health (CMV status not recorded). Some clones in this sample may be carry-over from other donors' samples. The starting material was cultured PBMCs, obtained from culture after CMV antigen stimulation.

The CDR3 nucleotides are TGTGCCAGCAACGGTTGGGGGGAGCTGGAGCAGTACTTC. Protein product: CASNGWGELEQYF. The gene calls are TRBV7-8 and TRBJ2-7; the D gene is possibly TRBD2 (6 bases). The CDR3 covers 13 residues. V was clipped by 7 bases and J by 7 bases, with 17 bases between them. Germline V gene sequence: CDR1 SGHVS, CDR2 FQNEAQ. The full variable domain, completed using reference TRBV7-8 and TRBJ2-7, is GAGVSQSPRYKVAKRGQDVALRCDPISGHVSLFWYQQALGQGPEFLTYFQNEAQLDKSGLPSDRFFAERPEGSVSTLKIQRTQQEDSAVYLCASNGWGELEQYFGPGTRLTVT.